The 14 T cell receptor beta chains reported below all come from one sample, sequenced in a study of identical twins. Via MiXCR, TCRdb re-called the 5' RACE reads, giving one row per CDR3 protein. Of roughly 720,000 distinct CDR3 sequences listed, 18% are singletons. This sample also belongs to another study, concerning T cells expressing NK-cell markers.

Sequenced sample: PBMCs. The receptors were gathered from a woman aged 18-35 years in good health.

Concerning this clonotype: A read error is possible here, since a much larger clone lies one base away. This chain links TRBV4-2 with TRBJ2-3; D is perhaps TRBD2 (6 bases). Germline CDR1 and CDR2: LGHNA and YNFKEQ. The CDR3 is 15 residues long. The CDR3 spells CACSQDILALDTQYF. CDR3 DNA: TGTGCCTGCAGCCAAGATATACTAGCCTTAGATACGCAGTATTTT.

The sample holds a few counts of this clonotype. V and J are TRBV6-2 or TRBV6-3 and TRBJ2-1; perhaps TRBD1 as D (5 bases). Trimming pared 2 bases from V and 7 bases from J, leaving 12 bases between. The germline CDR1 and CDR2 sequences are MNHEY and SVGEGT. The CDR3 contains 14 residues. The CDR3 coding sequence is TGTGCCAGCAGTTACAGGTCAGGGCGAAATGAGCAGTTCTTC. Translated, it gives CASSYRSGRNEQFF.

This clonotype was detected only a few times. The rearrangement uses TRBV12-3 or TRBV12-4 and TRBJ2-2; D may be TRBD1 or TRBD2 (5 bases each). This CDR3 spans 15 amino acids. V gave up 8 bases and J gave up 4 bases, with 17 bases separating them. The CDR3 sequence: CASFPWGSGTGELFF. CDR3 sequence (DNA): TGTGCCAGCTTCCCTTGGGGGAGCGGCACCGGGGAGCTGTTTTTT.

The V and J genes are TRBV5-5 and TRBJ2-5; D gene ambiguous. The V end lost 4 bases, the J end lost 3 bases, and 16 bases lay between the germline ends. The length of the CDR3 is 15 residues. From germline, CDR1 is SGHKS and CDR2 YYEKEE (reference sequence). CDR3 DNA: TGTGCCAGCAGCCGGATTGTGGTGCTTGAAGAGACCCAGTACTTC. This translates into CASSRIVVLEETQYF.

This clonotype has just one count. V and J are TRBV29-1 and TRBJ2-3; no definite D call. V shed 4 bases and J shed 1 base, with 15 bases lying between them. Germline V gene lookup returns CDR1 SQVTM and CDR2 ANQGSEA. CDR3 size: 15 residues. DNA of the CDR3: TGCAGCGTTGCGGAACGACGGCCGGGCACAGATACGCAGTATTTT. Its translation: CSVAERRPGTDTQYF.

The V and J genes are TRBV3-1 and TRBJ1-1, with TRBD1 as a possible D gene (5 bases). The CDR3 is made up of 13 amino acids. Trimming stripped 7 bases from V and 4 bases from J, with 13 bases between. CDR1 and CDR2 (germline): LGHDT, YNNKEL (reference sequence). The CDR3 DNA reads TGTGCCAGCACGCAGGAGGGGCTCACTGAAGCTTTCTTT. Amino acid sequence: CASTQEGLTEAFF.

The chain joins TRBV7-3 to TRBJ1-1; D perhaps matches TRBD1 (6 bases). Germline CDR1 SGHTA, CDR2 FQGTGA. The CDR3 length is 14 residues. V was trimmed by 4 bases and J by 5 bases, leaving 14 bases between them. The CDR3 region is CASSSGQSSTEAFF. CDR3 DNA: TGTGCCAGCAGCTCGGGACAATCCTCGACTGAAGCTTTCTTT.

This clonotype appeared a few times. V and J are TRBV29-1 and TRBJ2-3, with 7 bases fitting TRBD2. The CDR3 loop spans 16 amino acids. Looked up from germline, CDR1 is SQVTM and CDR2 is ANQGSEA. V was pared by 5 bases and J by 0 bases, with 11 bases of the junction left unmatched. The CDR3 loop is CSVKPGGQASTDTQYF. CDR3 nucleotide sequence: TGCAGCGTTAAACCGGGAGGCCAGGCCAGCACAGATACGCAGTATTTT.

This clonotype was observed a handful of times. V usage is TRBV20-1 and J usage is TRBJ2-5; the match to TRBD2 covers 9 bases. Germline loops: CDR1 DFQATT, CDR2 SNEGSKA (reference sequence). V trimming: 3 bases; J trimming: 5 bases; junction bases outside the gene matches: 4. This CDR3 is 13 amino acids long. The CDR3 sequence: CSASSGSWETQYF. Written as DNA, the CDR3 is TGCAGTGCTAGTAGCGGGAGTTGGGAGACCCAGTACTTC.

In this sample, this clonotype turned up many times. This chain joins TRBV12-3 or TRBV12-4 and TRBJ2-1; 7 bases fit TRBD2. The CDR3 is 16 residues long. The V segment lost 0 bases and the J segment 2 bases; nucleotides outside the gene matches: 4. CDR3: CASSLASGTTYNEQFF. The CDR3, as DNA: TGTGCCAGCAGTTTAGCCAGCGGGACCACCTACAATGAGCAGTTCTTC.

The chain has TRBV5-1 and TRBJ1-1; 7 nucleotides align to TRBD1. Germline values: CDR1 SGHRS, CDR2 YFSETQ. The J segment lost 3 bases and the V segment lost 3 bases, leaving 8 bases of the junction unmatched. This CDR3 is built from 15 residues. CDR3 coding DNA: TGCGCCAGCAGCTCCAGGACAGGTCTAGACACTGAAGCTTTCTTT. Its translation: CASSSRTGLDTEAFF.

The chain combines TRBV27 with TRBJ2-7; 9 nucleotides match TRBD1. This CDR3 region has 14 residues. J gave up 5 bases and V 3 bases, and 5 bases lay outside the gene matches. CDR1 is MNHEY and CDR2 is SMNVEV in the germline V gene (reference sequence). The CDR3 protein is CASSFATGGHEQYF. The CDR3 DNA reads TGTGCCAGCAGTTTCGCGACAGGGGGACACGAGCAGTACTTC.

The chain joins TRBV7-2 to TRBJ2-7; 10 positions match TRBD2. V shed 6 bases, J shed 4 bases, and the junction held 12 bases outside the gene matches. The CDR3 consists of 16 residues. Germline V gives CDR1 SGHTA, CDR2 FQGNSA. The CDR3 loop is CASSTPGASGSYEQYF. CDR3 in DNA: TGTGCCAGCAGTACCCCTGGGGCTAGCGGGAGTTACGAGCAGTACTTC.

A few counts support this clonotype. This chain links TRBV7-3 with TRBJ2-3; 8 bases are shared with TRBD2. The trim removed 2 bases at V and 1 base at J, leaving 2 bases unmatched. Germline CDR1 SGHTA, CDR2 FQGTGA. The CDR3 consists of 15 residues. This chain's CDR3 is CASSLFGGGTDTQYF. CDR3 sequence (DNA): TGTGCCAGCAGCTTATTCGGGGGGGGCACAGATACGCAGTATTTT. Using reference TRBV7-3 and TRBJ2-3 for the parts outside the CDR3, the full variable domain is GAGVSQTPSNKVTEKGKYVELRCDPISGHTALYWYRQSLGQGPEFLIYFQGTGAADDSGLPNDRFFAVRPEGSVSTLKIQRTERGDSAVYLCASSLFGGGTDTQYFGPGTRLTVL.